This T cell receptor beta chain comes out of a study of Ad26.COV2.S vaccination and SARS-CoV-2 variants. Overall study: Participants got Ad26.COV2.S intramuscularly, once or twice 56 days apart. The study's findings and limits: Substantial breadth was reported for post-vaccination spike-specific CD8+ and CD4+ T cells. Total T cell responses were possibly underestimated by TCR breadth and depth analyses.

Germline loops: CDR1 LGHNA, CDR2 YSLEER. There are 17 residues in the CDR3. V lost 0 bases to trimming and J lost 4 bases; unmatched junction nucleotides: 11. This clone was detected once. What it recognizes is unknown. Treatment reported: around 19 received Ad26.COV2.S at low or high dose, single or two shots; 5 received placebo; per-sample allocation not given. All samples were drawn on day 63, counting from the first vaccine or placebo injection. Clones were sequenced by immunoSEQ multiplex PCR, and TCRdb holds only the in-frame ones, with some missing. The sample contains around 240,000 clones, 85% to 90% of which appear only once.

This receptor was taken from a person between 18 and 60 years old who received the Ad26.COV2.S COVID-19 vaccine or a placebo. The specimen comprised peripheral blood, sampled in a trial of Ad26.COV2.S vaccine versus placebo. The chain couples TRBV4-3 to TRBJ2-7; 8 positions agree with TRBD1. CDR3: CASSQDLGQGARYEQYF. The CDR3 DNA reads as TGCGCCAGCAGCCAAGACTTGGGGCAGGGGGCAAGATACGAGCAGTACTTC.